At least ten counts were recorded for the clone carrying this T cell receptor beta chain. Its antigen is currently unknown. Constant-region reverse primers amplified full-length variable regions, followed by semi-nested Nested Universal Primer A PCR. TCRdb redid the calling of the 5' RACE reads with MiXCR, one entry per CDR3 protein. The table has about 34,000 distinct CDR3 sequences, roughly 24% seen once. The CDR3 runs 14 residues. In germline, CDR1 is MGHDK, CDR2 SYGVNS. V lost 1 base, J lost 0 bases, and 5 bases lay in between. Naive CD4+ T cells were purified with Tregs depleted by CD25. Study-level points and caveats: Greatest tumor Treg TCR overlap was with tumor naive CD4+ cells. Tumor memory CD4+ T cell TCR gene usage clustered with blood and lymph node memory CD4+ cells and lymph node naive CD4+ cells.

The V and J genes are TRBV25-1 and TRBJ2-3; no definite D call. The receptor comes from a female donor with breast cancer. The source material was naive CD4+ T cells sorted from a lymph node. Indicated subset: naive CD4+ T cells, CD4+CD45RA+CD25-. CDR3 amino acids: CASSEFTSTDTQYF. The CDR3 DNA follows: TGTGCCAGCAGTGAATTTACCAGCACAGATACGCAGTATTTT.